This T cell receptor beta chain was sequenced for a study of blood T cell repertoires in COVID-19. Only in-frame clones appear in the TCRdb table, and some are missing; sequencing was by immunoSEQ multiplex PCR. In the table there are 290,000 or so clones, around nine tenths of which are singletons. Participants had their cohort set by participant-reported clinical history. Germline V gene sequence: CDR1 MDHEN, CDR2 SYDVKM. V dropped 5 bases and J dropped 3 bases, with 19 bases sitting between them. This CDR3 has 16 amino acids. The sequenced sample was PBMCs or T cells enriched from blood (not recorded which). The chain recombines TRBV28 with TRBJ1-2; tentative D call: TRBD1 (5 bases). This receptor was obtained from a woman aged 18-29 years who had recovered from COVID-19. The CDR3 region is CASSPYGGTAYYGYTF. The CDR3 nucleotides are TGTGCCAGCAGTCCATATGGGGGGACGGCCTACTATGGCTACACCTTC.